Shown below are 5 T cell receptor beta chains from a single sample sequenced in a study of T cell responses to AZD1222 COVID-19 vaccine. The assay was immunoSEQ multiplex PCR, and TCRdb's table has in-frame clones only and misses some. The data contain about 150,000 clones, 92% of them singletons. The input for sequencing was peripheral blood, taken on day 0 of AZD1222 vaccination. The receptor set was obtained from an adult in good health.

The rearrangement uses TRBV5-1 and TRBJ2-3, with a tentative D call TRBD1 (7 bases). In germline, CDR1 is SGHRS, CDR2 YFSETQ. There are 18 residues in the CDR3. The V and J ends lost 0 bases and 3 bases respectively, with 20 bases between them. The CDR3 sequence is CASSLARAGGSRTDTQYF. The DNA of the CDR3 is TGCGCCAGCAGCTTGGCCAGGGCAGGGGGGTCGAGGACAGATACGCAGTATTTT.

The J gene is TRBJ1-5, the V gene TRBV27, with D possibly TRBD1 on 5 matching bases. Trimming shortened V by 0 bases and J by 1 base, and 16 bases separated the two germline ends. The CDR3 length is 18 residues. Germline V gives CDR1 MNHEY, CDR2 SMNVEV (reference sequence). Written as DNA, the CDR3 is TGTGCCAGCAGTTTATCCCCACGAGGGGTGCACAGCAATCAGCCCCAGCATTTT. This translates into CASSLSPRGVHSNQPQHF.

V gene TRBV30 combines with J gene TRBJ2-3; a possible D gene is TRBD2 (6 bases). The CDR3 is made up of 14 amino acids. V lost 5 bases to trimming and J lost 2 bases, with 14 bases between them. The germline gives CDR1 GTSNPN, CDR2 SVGIG (reference sequence). CDR3: CAWALREATDTQYF. CDR3 sequence (DNA): TGTGCCTGGGCTCTTAGGGAGGCCACAGATACGCAGTATTTT.

V and J are TRBV4-3 and TRBJ1-2, with 9 positions matching TRBD1. CDR3 length equals 15 residues. Unmatched junction bases numbered 8, after V lost 1 base and J lost 8 bases. Germline CDR1 is LGHNA and CDR2 is YSLEER. The CDR3 nucleotides read TGCGCCAGCAGCCAAGCACCTGGACAGGGGCGAGGCTACACCTTC. Protein: CASSQAPGQGRGYTF.

This chain connects TRBV13 to TRBJ2-7; D gene ambiguous. Germline V gene lookup returns CDR1 PRHDT and CDR2 FYEKMQ (reference sequence). This CDR3 region has 11 residues. V dropped 5 bases and J dropped 3 bases, with 5 bases sitting between them. The CDR3 loop is CASSLYYEQYF. The CDR3 DNA sequence: TGTGCCAGCAGCCTCTACTACGAGCAGTACTTC.